Below, 2 T cell receptor beta chains from the same sample are listed, as sequenced in a study of CD8+ T cells in alopecia areata. The authors sorted pooled cutaneous lymph node cells using CD4, CD8alpha, NKG2D, NKG2ACE and other markers. In each case, RNA was isolated and then reverse transcribed into cDNA as the sequencing template. Assay: immunoSEQ multiplex PCR; the TCRdb copy retains only in-frame clones and omits some. Altogether under 350,000 clones were found in the sample, and no singletons occur. The sequenced material came from CD4+ T cells sorted from a lymph node. These TCRs come from a C3H/HeJ mouse with alopecia areata. MHC haplotype: H2-k.

As to this clone: The germline and genes are mouse ones. The sequenced fragment ends 4 residues before the CDR3 boundary, so the rest is inferred from the germline J gene. The V gene is TRBV13-3, the J gene TRBJ2-1, with D perhaps TRBD1 (6 bases). Germline assignment: CDR1 NNHDY and CDR2 SYVADS. The ends were cut back, 2 bases at V and 1 base at J, with 10 bases in the middle. This CDR3 spans 15 amino acids. The covered CDR3 bases are TGTGCCAGCAGTGAAACCGGGACAAACTATGCT. It codes for CASSETGTNYA. The complete CDR3 sequence is CASSETGTNYAEQFF.

A note on this clone: The gene names here belong to mouse. Sequencing ends 4 residues short of the CDR3 end; the germline J gene provides the rest. The V and J genes are TRBV13-3 and TRBJ2-5; D gene unclear. This CDR3 contains 14 residues. The germline gives CDR1 NNHDY, CDR2 SYVADS. The sequenced CDR3 bases are TGTGCCAGCAGTGATGCAATCAGAGAAGAC. This translates into CASSDAIRED. The CDR3 reads in full as CASSDAIREDTQYF.